These T cell receptor beta chains were read from a single sample in a study of T-cell reconstitution after alpha-beta-depleted transplantation in children. TCRdb reprocessed the PCR reads with MiXCR, giving one entry per CDR3 protein. The top ten hold around 38% of the sample, which has roughly 340,000 distinct CDR3 sequences, around 15% seen once. Sequences were derived from PBMCs, mostly from graft donor cells, sampled 360 days after TCRalphabeta/CD19-depleted stem cell transplant. These TCRs come from a male patient between 2 and 10 years old who had a stem cell transplant for acute lymphoblastic leukemia, so the T cells may come from the graft donor. The CDR3 runs from the conserved cysteine through the conserved F or W. Each record gives: V gene, clone size, J gene, D gene, CDR3 DNA, CDR3 protein. The D gene is left open where the match is weak. Size is stated for part of the rows, as once, few or many counts, or as a class when the clone is expanded.

>TRBV29-1|few|TRBJ1-3|-
TGCAGCGTGGCGAACCCACGGACCGCAAGCTCTGGAAACACCATATATTTT
CSVANPRTASSGNTIYF
>TRBV28|many|TRBJ2-1|-
TGTGCCAGCAGTTTAGTGAGCGTTGAGCAGTTCTTC
CASSLVSVEQFF
>TRBV28|many|TRBJ2-1|-
TGTGCCAGCTTGAACCGACGCTCCTACAATGAGCAGTTCTTC
CASLNRRSYNEQFF
>TRBV29-1|-|TRBJ2-5|-
TGCAGCGTTGGGTTGAGGGAGACCCAGTACTTC
CSVGLRETQYF
>TRBV19|many|TRBJ2-1|-
TGTGCCAGTAGTCCCGGGGCTAGCGTTGGTGAGCAGTTCTTC
CASSPGASVGEQFF
>TRBV6-5|-|TRBJ2-5|-
TGTGCCAGCAGTTACTGGGGAAGCCAAGAGACCCAGTACTTC
CASSYWGSQETQYF
>TRBV10-3|-|TRBJ2-1|-
TGTGCCATCAGCGGGAAATACTACAATGAGCAGTTCTTC
CAISGKYYNEQFF
>TRBV27|-|TRBJ2-1|-
TGTGCCAGCAGTGAACAGATCTCCTACAATGAGCAGTTCTTC
CASSEQISYNEQFF
>TRBV7-2|-|TRBJ2-3|TRBD2
TGTGCCAGCAGCGTAGCGGGATATCGAAGAGATACGCAGTATTTT
CASSVAGYRRDTQYF
>TRBV7-2|few|TRBJ2-1|-
TGTGCCAGCAGCTTAAATAGTTACGCCAATGAGCAGTTCTTC
CASSLNSYANEQFF
>TRBV5-1|-|TRBJ2-2|TRBD1
TGCGCCAGCAGCTTGGCAGGGGGAAGGTTAGCCGGGGAGCTGTTTTTT
CASSLAGGRLAGELFF
>TRBV12-3/TRBV12-4|many|TRBJ1-5|-
TGTGCCAGCAGTTTGGGCAGGGTGAACCAGCCCCAGCATTTT
CASSLGRVNQPQHF
>TRBV5-1|many|TRBJ1-5|-
TGCGCCAGCAGCTTGGGGTTTAATCAGCCCCAGCATTTT
CASSLGFNQPQHF
>TRBV5-1|-|TRBJ2-3|TRBD1
TGCGCCAGCAGCCCACGGACGGGACAGGGCACAGATACGCAGTATTTT
CASSPRTGQGTDTQYF
>TRBV7-2|-|TRBJ2-7|TRBD2
TGTGCCAGCAGCTTAGTTCCGGGAGGGATACTCTCCTACGAGCAGTACTTC
CASSLVPGGILSYEQYF
>TRBV29-1|many|TRBJ2-3|-
TGCAGCGTTGAAGGGTTAGATACGCAGTATTTT
CSVEGLDTQYF
>TRBV12-3/TRBV12-4|many|TRBJ2-1|TRBD2
TGTGCCAGCATCTTAGGGGCGGGAGGGGGCTATGAGCAGTTCTTC
CASILGAGGGYEQFF
>TRBV9|many|TRBJ2-7|TRBD2
TGTGCCAGCAGCGTAGGGACTAGCGGGAAATACGAGCAGTACTTC
CASSVGTSGKYEQYF
>TRBV20-1|many|TRBJ2-7|-
TGCAGTGCTAGAGATCTGAGGGCCAGCTATAGCTCCTACGAGCAGTACTTC
CSARDLRASYSSYEQYF
>TRBV29-1|-|TRBJ1-3|-
TGCAGCGTTGGTGGGAGCCCTGGAAACACCATATATTTT
CSVGGSPGNTIYF
>TRBV4-1|-|TRBJ2-1|TRBD1
TGCGCCAGCAGCCCAAAATCCCCGGGACAGGGGATACTCTATGAGCAGTTCTTC
CASSPKSPGQGILYEQFF
>TRBV10-3|few|TRBJ1-1|-
TGTGCCATCAGTGAGTCCATGGAGGTGAGGAACACTGAAGCTTTCTTT
CAISESMEVRNTEAFF
>TRBV19|few|TRBJ2-1|-
TGTGCCAGTAGTTTGCGGACACTCCTGGCCCCACCTTACAATGAGCAGTTCTTC
CASSLRTLLAPPYNEQFF
>TRBV4-2|-|TRBJ2-1|TRBD2
TGTGCCAGCAGCCAAGACGCAGCTAGCGGGAGCCTTGAGCAGTTCTTC
CASSQDAASGSLEQFF
>TRBV28|many|TRBJ2-5|TRBD2
TGTGCCAGCAGTTTACCCGGAGCGGGAGGGAAAGAGACCCAGTACTTC
CASSLPGAGGKETQYF
>TRBV4-3|few|TRBJ2-7|TRBD2
TGCGCCAGCAGCCAAAGCGGGAGGGGCTCCTACGAGCAGTACTTC
CASSQSGRGSYEQYF
>TRBV5-1|many|TRBJ2-7|-
TGCGCCAGCAGCTTGGTAGCTAGAGGCTACGAGCAGTACTTC
CASSLVARGYEQYF
>TRBV20-1|many|TRBJ1-5|-
TGCAGTGCTAGAAGGAGTAATAGCAATCAGCCCCAGCATTTT
CSARRSNSNQPQHF
>TRBV27|-|TRBJ1-5|TRBD1
TGTGCCAGCACCTCAGACAGGGGGAATCAGCCCCAGCATTTT
CASTSDRGNQPQHF
>TRBV3-1|-|TRBJ2-7|TRBD2
TGTGCCAGCAGCCTACTAGCGGGAGTATCCGAGCAGTACTTC
CASSLLAGVSEQYF
>TRBV20-1|-|TRBJ2-4|-
TGCAGTGCTAATGGGTTGTACATTCAGTACTTC
CSANGLYIQYF
>TRBV6-2/TRBV6-3|-|TRBJ2-7|-
TGTGCCAGCAGTTTGACGACGGACAGCTCTCATTGGGACGAGCAGTACTTC
CASSLTTDSSHWDEQYF
>TRBV9|many|TRBJ2-1|-
TGTGCCAGCAGCTCTGAGGACAAGGGATACAATGAGCAGTTCTTC
CASSSEDKGYNEQFF
>TRBV15|many|TRBJ2-1|-
TGTGCCACCAGCAGATGGGAGAATGAGCAGTTCTTC
CATSRWENEQFF
>TRBV9|few|TRBJ2-3|TRBD2
TGTGCCAGCAGCGCCAGCGGGAACACAGATACGCAGTATTTT
CASSASGNTDTQYF
>TRBV10-3|many|TRBJ1-5|-
TGTGCCATCGGGGATAGCAATCAGCCCCAGCATTTT
CAIGDSNQPQHF
>TRBV9|-|TRBJ2-5|-
TGTGCCAGCAGCGTAGAAACTACCGGAGAGACCCAGTACTTC
CASSVETTGETQYF
>TRBV4-2|few|TRBJ1-2|TRBD1
TGTGCCAGCAGCCCTCAGCAGGGGGGCTCTAGCTACACCTTC
CASSPQQGGSSYTF
>TRBV20-1|-|TRBJ2-7|-
TGCAGTGCTAGAGCCCCGGGGCGGGCGTCCTACGAGCAGTACTTC
CSARAPGRASYEQYF
>TRBV4-2|-|TRBJ2-1|TRBD2
TGTGCCAGCAGCCAACACCCCGAAAACCGACTAGCGGGAGCGGGGGATTACAATGAGCAGTTCTTC
CASSQHPENRLAGAGDYNEQFF
>TRBV2|few|TRBJ1-4|-
TGTGCCAGCGGAGAGGAAAAACTGTTTTTT
CASGEEKLFF
>TRBV20-1|many|TRBJ2-5|TRBD2
TGCAGTGCTCACCGACTAGCGGAAGAGACCCAGTACTTC
CSAHRLAEETQYF
>TRBV29-1|-|TRBJ2-5|TRBD2
TGCAGCGTCTTTCGACTAGCGGGAGGAGGGTACCAAGAGACCCAGTACTTC
CSVFRLAGGGYQETQYF
>TRBV12-3/TRBV12-4|many|TRBJ2-3|-
TGTGCCAGCAGTTTGGGGGGCGGATCGACAGATACGCAGTATTTT
CASSLGGGSTDTQYF
>TRBV12-3/TRBV12-4|many|TRBJ1-4|-
TGTGCCAGCAGTTCGTTCCAGGGACCTAATGAAAAACTGTTTTTT
CASSSFQGPNEKLFF
>TRBV20-1|many|TRBJ1-1|-
TGCAGTGCTATTAGGGGCACTGAAGCTTTCTTT
CSAIRGTEAFF
>TRBV6-2/TRBV6-3|few|TRBJ2-6|-
TGTGCCAGCAGTCAATCTCGGTACTCTGGGGCCAACGTCCTGACTTTC
CASSQSRYSGANVLTF
>TRBV12-3/TRBV12-4|few|TRBJ1-5|-
TGTGCCAGCAGTTTAGCGAGGGGTCAGCCCCAGCATTTT
CASSLARGQPQHF
>TRBV19|-|TRBJ2-2|-
TGTGCCAGTACCCTGGGAGCGAACACCGGGGAGCTGTTTTTT
CASTLGANTGELFF
>TRBV12-3/TRBV12-4|few|TRBJ2-7|TRBD2
TGTGCCAGCAGTCCCCTTCGGGGGGACGAGCAGTACTTC
CASSPLRGDEQYF